This T cell receptor (beta chain) is drawn from a study of regulatory T cells in long-lasting Graves disease. Overall study: Graves' patients who were just diagnosed had used antithyroid drugs for under 3 months. Study outcomes and limitations: Samples came from peripheral blood alone, without thyroid tissue. Whereas new patients shared 900 to 1,000 public clonotypes, persistent patients shared more, at approximately 2,500. The study found lower TCR diversity in persistent Graves' patients than in newly diagnosed ones.

Time point reported: newly diagnosed GD, antithyroid drugs for less than 3 months. Extracted RNA from PBMCs served as the source of the TCR library. This clonotype was seen repeatedly, ten times or more. Its antigen is not known. Through Arm-PCR of CDR3 regions and iRepertoire HTBI primers, TCR beta libraries were built. One entry per CDR3 protein results from TCRdb running MiXCR on the multiplex PCR reads. This table holds 350,000 to 500,000 distinct CDR3 sequences, 16% found once. CDR1 MNHEY and CDR2 SVGEGT come from the germline V gene. This CDR3 contains 13 residues. J lost 3 bases, V lost 6 bases, and 3 bases had no gene match. The same sample was also used in a study of T cells in Graves' hyperthyroidism and ophthalmopathy.

The source material was peripheral blood mononuclear cells (PBMCs), sampled at new diagnosis, from a patient treated with antithyroid drugs. The chain uses TRBV6-2 or TRBV6-3 and TRBJ1-1; 8 nucleotides align to TRBD1. The sequence derives from a woman younger than 35 with Graves disease. CDR3 sequence: CASRPTGDTEAFF. CDR3 DNA sequence: TGTGCCAGCAGACCGACAGGGGACACTGAAGCTTTCTTT.